Each of the 10 T cell receptor beta chains below was sequenced from the same sample in a study of CD8 T cells in ankylosing spondylitis. Study results and limitations: A TCR beta motif made of eight highly homologous variants seemed typical of ankylosing spondylitis blood.

Each CDR3 protein is one row after TCRdb ran MiXCR on the 5' RACE reads. The table shows 700,000 to 1,000,000 distinct CDR3 sequences, with approximately 12% occurring only once. What these receptors recognize is not known. The sample consisted of blood, either unsorted or a sorted T cell fraction (not recorded which). These receptors came from a male donor with ankylosing spondylitis.

This chain links TRBV9 with TRBJ2-3; the D gene could be TRBD1 or TRBD2 (6 bases each). Germline CDR1 and CDR2: SGDLS and YYNGEE. CDR3 length: 17 residues. V lost 0 bases to trimming and J lost 4 bases, with 18 bases between them. The CDR3 protein is CASSVERGRWSADTQYF. CDR3 coding DNA: TGTGCCAGCAGCGTAGAACGGGGGCGGTGGTCCGCAGATACGCAGTATTTT. The full variable domain, in which reference TRBV9 and TRBJ2-3 provide the parts outside the CDR3, is DSGVTQTPKHLITATGQRVTLRCSPRSGDLSVYWYQQSLDQGLQFLIQYYNGEERAKGNILERFSAQQFPDLHSELNLSSLELGDSALYFCASSVERGRWSADTQYFGPGTRLTVL.

The chain carries TRBV2 and TRBJ2-7; D remains unclear. V lost 9 bases, J lost 3 bases, and 12 bases lay in between. This CDR3 has 12 amino acids. Germline CDR1 SNHLY, CDR2 FYNNEI. The CDR3 region is CARGASLYEQYF. DNA of the CDR3: TGTGCCAGAGGAGCCTCTCTCTACGAGCAGTACTTC.

The chain uses TRBV6-5 and TRBJ2-7, with 9 bases identical to TRBD1. The germline CDR1 and CDR2 sequences are MNHEY and SVGAGI. The CDR3 spans 14 residues. Trimming cost V 2 bases and J 4 bases; bases outside gene matches: 3. The CDR3 nucleotides read TGTGCCAGCAGTTACGCGGGACAGGGTTACGAGCAGTACTTC. Translated, it gives CASSYAGQGYEQYF.

This chain joins TRBV18 and TRBJ1-2; 7 bases align to TRBD1. The J segment lost 6 bases and the V segment lost 4 bases, leaving 8 bases of the junction unmatched. The CDR3 is 14 residues long. In germline, CDR1 is KGHSH, CDR2 LQKENI. This chain's CDR3 is CASSQGTVPNGYTF. The CDR3 nucleotides read TGTGCCAGCTCACAGGGGACAGTTCCAAATGGCTACACCTTC.

The CDR3 region is CASSLARDGYGYTF. Here the CDR3 DNA reads TGTGCCAGCAGCTTAGCGCGGGACGGCTATGGCTACACCTTC. The chain has TRBV7-2 and TRBJ1-2; tentatively, D is TRBD1 (5 bases). This CDR3 has 14 amino acids. Germline assignment: CDR1 SGHTA and CDR2 FQGNSA. V was shortened by 0 bases and J by 4 bases, with 9 bases between the two germline ends.

This rearrangement joins TRBV11-2 to TRBJ2-1, with TRBD2 matching 11 bases. The CDR3 loop spans 16 amino acids. V lost 4 bases to trimming and J lost 2 bases; unmatched junction nucleotides: 4. From germline, CDR1 is SGHAT and CDR2 FQNNGV. This chain's CDR3 is CASSYYSGRAYNEQFF. In nucleotides, the CDR3 is TGTGCCAGCAGCTACTATAGCGGGAGGGCCTACAATGAGCAGTTCTTC.

The chain is built from TRBV4-3 and TRBJ1-4; D is unclear. The CDR3 runs to 16 residues. With 1 base removed from V and 6 bases from J, the gap between germline ends came to 15 bases. Germline V gene data show CDR1 as LGHNA and CDR2 as YSLEER. CDR3 protein: CASSQGIMDGDEKLFF. DNA of the CDR3: TGCGCCAGCAGCCAAGGCATCATGGATGGGGATGAAAAACTGTTTTTT.

In its sample, this clonotype was seen many times. The chain carries TRBV5-6 and TRBJ2-3; D is perhaps TRBD1 (5 bases). Germline V gene sequence: CDR1 SGHDT, CDR2 YYEEEE. The CDR3 loop spans 16 amino acids. Trimming removed 0 bases from V and 0 bases from J, with 11 bases in between. The CDR3: CASSLGGGLSTDTQYF. The DNA of the CDR3 is TGTGCCAGCAGCTTGGGGGGCGGCCTTAGCACAGATACGCAGTATTTT.

This clonotype was recorded a few times. The genes are TRBV7-2 and TRBJ1-1; 9 positions match TRBD1. Per germline, CDR1 SGHTA and CDR2 FQGNSA. The CDR3 sequence is 14 residues long. V was clipped by 4 bases and J by 6 bases; unmatched bases: 6. This CDR3 reads CASSSDRGRAEAFF. CDR3 DNA sequence: TGTGCCAGCAGCTCGGACAGGGGTAGGGCTGAAGCTTTCTTT.

This clonotype has a handful of counts. V is TRBV7-3 and J is TRBJ2-5, with TRBD2 matching over 7 bases. The V and J ends lost 4 bases and 4 bases, in that order; junction bases with no gene match: 9. Germline V lookup: CDR1 SGHTA, CDR2 FQGTGA. CDR3 length: 15 residues. The CDR3 reads CASSSAAGGGETQYF. CDR3 DNA sequence: TGTGCCAGCAGCTCGGCGGCTGGCGGGGGAGAGACCCAGTACTTC.